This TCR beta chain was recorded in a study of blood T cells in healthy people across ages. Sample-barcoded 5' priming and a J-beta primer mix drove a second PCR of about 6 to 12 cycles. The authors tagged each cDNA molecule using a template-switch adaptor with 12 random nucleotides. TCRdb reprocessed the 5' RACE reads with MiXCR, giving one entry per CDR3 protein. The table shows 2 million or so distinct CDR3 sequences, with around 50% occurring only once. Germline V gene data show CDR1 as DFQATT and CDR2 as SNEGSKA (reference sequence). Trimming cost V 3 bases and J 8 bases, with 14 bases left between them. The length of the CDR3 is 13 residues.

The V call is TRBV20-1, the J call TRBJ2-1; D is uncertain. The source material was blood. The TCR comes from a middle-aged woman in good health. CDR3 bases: TGCAGTGCTAGCAAAACAGCAGACGATGAGCAGTTCTTC. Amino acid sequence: CSASKTADDEQFF.